This TCR beta chain emerged from a study of cytomegalovirus exposure and HLA in healthy donors. The CDR3 covers 16 residues. Germline V CDR1 and CDR2: SGDLS, YYNGEE. Trimming cost V 3 bases and J 5 bases; bases outside gene matches: 9. Notes on the study in general: A previous analysis found most TCR beta V segments productive roughly 87% or roughly 30% of the time. Later findings reportedly placed an Asian-associated ancestry cluster below the approximately 670-donor mean for N-insertions.

The primer mix had 60 Vbeta and 13 Jbeta primers. Generated by immunoSEQ multiplex PCR, the TCRdb table keeps only in-frame clones and is missing some. The sample table sets out about 88,000 clones. Despite likely unrecorded immune exposures, the donors were nominally healthy at the time of sampling. On this clone: As yet, its antigen is unknown.

The gene calls are TRBV9 and TRBJ2-7; 12 positions match TRBD1. Specimen: PBMCs. The TCR comes from a girl between 5 and 17 years old in good health and CMV-seropositive. The DNA for the CDR3 is TGTGCCAGCAGCGCGATTGGGACAGGGGGCTTCCACGAGCAGTACTTC. The encoded protein is CASSAIGTGGFHEQYF.